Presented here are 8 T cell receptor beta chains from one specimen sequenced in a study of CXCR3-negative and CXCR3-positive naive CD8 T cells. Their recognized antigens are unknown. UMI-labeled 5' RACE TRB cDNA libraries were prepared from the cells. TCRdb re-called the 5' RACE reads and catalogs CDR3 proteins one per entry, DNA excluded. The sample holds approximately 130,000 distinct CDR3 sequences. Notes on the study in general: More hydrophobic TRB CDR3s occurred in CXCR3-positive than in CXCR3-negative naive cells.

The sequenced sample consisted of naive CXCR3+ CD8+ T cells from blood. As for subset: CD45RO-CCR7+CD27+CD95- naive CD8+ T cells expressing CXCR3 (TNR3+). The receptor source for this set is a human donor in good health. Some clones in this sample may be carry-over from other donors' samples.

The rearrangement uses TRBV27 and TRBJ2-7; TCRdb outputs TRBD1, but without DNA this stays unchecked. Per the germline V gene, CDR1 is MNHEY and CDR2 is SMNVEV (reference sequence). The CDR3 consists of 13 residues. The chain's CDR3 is CASSSRSPYEQYF.

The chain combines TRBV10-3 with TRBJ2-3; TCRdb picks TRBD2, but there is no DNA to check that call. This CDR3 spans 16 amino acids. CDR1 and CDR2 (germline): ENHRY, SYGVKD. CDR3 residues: CAISDGSGGVTDTQYF.

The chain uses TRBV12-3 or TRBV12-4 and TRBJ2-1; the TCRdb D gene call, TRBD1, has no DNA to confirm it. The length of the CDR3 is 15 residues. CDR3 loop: CASSHPYTGNNEQFF.

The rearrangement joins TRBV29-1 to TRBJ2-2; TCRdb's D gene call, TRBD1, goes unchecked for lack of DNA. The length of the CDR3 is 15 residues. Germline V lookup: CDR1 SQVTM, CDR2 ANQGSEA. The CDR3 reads CSVRPGHSNTGELFF.

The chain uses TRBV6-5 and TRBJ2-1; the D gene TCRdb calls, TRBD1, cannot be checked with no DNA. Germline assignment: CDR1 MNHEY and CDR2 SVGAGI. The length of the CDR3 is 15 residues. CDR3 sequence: CASSGGTWSDNEQFF.

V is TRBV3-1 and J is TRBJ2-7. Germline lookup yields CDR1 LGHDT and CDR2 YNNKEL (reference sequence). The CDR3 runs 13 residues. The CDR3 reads CASSQDWQDEQYF.

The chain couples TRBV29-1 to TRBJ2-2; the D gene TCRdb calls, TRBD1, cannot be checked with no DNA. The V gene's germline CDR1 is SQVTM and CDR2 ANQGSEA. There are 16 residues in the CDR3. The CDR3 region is CSANPSGGPNTGELFF.

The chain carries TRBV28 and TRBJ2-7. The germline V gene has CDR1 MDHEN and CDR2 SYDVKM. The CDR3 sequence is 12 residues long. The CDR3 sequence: CASSFPVREQYF.